The clone carrying this T cell receptor beta chain was observed many times. This sample was included in a study of prognosis after radiotherapy for stage I lung cancer. The CDR3 consists of 14 residues. Trimming stripped 1 base from V and 0 bases from J, with 7 bases between. Germline V CDR1 and CDR2: ENHRY, SYGVKD. The TCR beta CDR3 region was amplified from genomic DNA, with two rounds of multiplex PCR being used for the amplification. The use of primers specific to each TRBV and TRBJ gene characterized first-round PCR. TCRdb reprocessed the multiplex PCR reads via MiXCR and lists one record per CDR3 protein. Of more than 10,000 distinct CDR3 sequences in the sample, about 35% are singletons; the top ten hold roughly 50%.

The source of this sequence is a donor of 50 years or more with non-small cell lung cancer. The starting material was PBMCs, obtained before or after stereotactic body radiation therapy (not recorded which). The chain links TRBV10-3 to TRBJ2-7, with D possibly being TRBD2 (6 bases). The CDR3 protein is CAISEWGDSYEQYF. As DNA, the CDR3 is TGTGCCATCAGTGAGTGGGGGGACTCCTACGAGCAGTACTTC.